Listed below are T cell receptor beta chains from one sample, sequenced in a study of T cell repertoires in cytomegalovirus infection. Their recognized antigens are unknown. TCRdb ran MiXCR on the reads and lists one entry per CDR3 protein. This table holds tens of thousands of distinct CDR3 sequences, roughly 19% found once. The sample was CD8+ T cells from cultured PBMCs, taken from culture after CMV antigen stimulation. These receptors were taken from a human donor in good health (CMV status not recorded). Some clones in this sample may be carry-over from other donors' samples. The conserved cysteine and the conserved F or W are not part of the CDR3 here. D genes are given only for firm matches.

d_gene	v_gene	j_gene	CDR3aa
-	TRBV7-2	TRBJ1-2	ASSSLSYEGYT
TRBD2	TRBV7-6	TRBJ2-7	ASSLAASGSSYEQY
-	TRBV12-3/TRBV12-4	TRBJ2-3	ASSPDPPRGRADTQY
TRBD2	TRBV6-1	TRBJ2-3	ASKSGLAERTDTQY
-	TRBV7-9	TRBJ1-6	ASSLNYSPLH
-	TRBV5-1	TRBJ1-5	ASSLEGYDQPQH
TRBD2	TRBV7-3	TRBJ2-1	ASSPSGTSGPVDEQF
-	TRBV10-3	TRBJ1-1	AISVGTNTEAF
-	TRBV19	TRBJ2-1	ASTPRRGLGNNEQF
-	TRBV7-7	TRBJ2-3	ASSLWGRDTDTQY
-	TRBV2	TRBJ1-1	ASSAVRGAAF
-	TRBV4-1	TRBJ1-5	ASSHPREGSSNQPQH
TRBD1	TRBV12-3/TRBV12-4	TRBJ1-6	ASSLGTTGGRSPLH
-	TRBV24-1	TRBJ2-3	ATSGSRDGLSGTDTQY
TRBD1	TRBV27	TRBJ1-5	ASSRTGVGQPQH
TRBD2	TRBV4-3	TRBJ2-7	ASSPQASGGSYEQY
-	TRBV4-3	TRBJ1-2	ASSQDGEGIGGYT
TRBD1	TRBV6-5	TRBJ1-4	ASSYSEEGALFNEKLF
TRBD1	TRBV7-9	TRBJ2-3	ASSRQGGDTQY
-	TRBV25-1	TRBJ1-1	ASSEYPGINTEAF
-	TRBV20-1	TRBJ2-7	SARDLLAVLSSEQY
-	TRBV28	TRBJ2-3	ASSLMGYTDTQY
-	TRBV15	TRBJ2-1	ATSRARGLGNEQF